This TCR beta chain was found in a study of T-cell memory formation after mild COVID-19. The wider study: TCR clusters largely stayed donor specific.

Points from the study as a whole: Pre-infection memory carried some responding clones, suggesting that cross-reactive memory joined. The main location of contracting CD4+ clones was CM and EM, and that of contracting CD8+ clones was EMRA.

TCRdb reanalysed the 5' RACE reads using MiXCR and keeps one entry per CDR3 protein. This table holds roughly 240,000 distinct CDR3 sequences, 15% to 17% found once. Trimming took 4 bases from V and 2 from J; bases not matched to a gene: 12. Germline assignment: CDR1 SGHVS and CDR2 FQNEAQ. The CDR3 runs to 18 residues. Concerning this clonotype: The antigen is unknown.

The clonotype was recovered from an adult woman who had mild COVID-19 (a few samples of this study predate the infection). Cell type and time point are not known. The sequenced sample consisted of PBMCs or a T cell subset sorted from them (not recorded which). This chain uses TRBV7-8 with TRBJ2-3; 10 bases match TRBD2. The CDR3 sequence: CASSSGLAALRDTDTQYF. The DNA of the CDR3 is TGTGCCAGCAGCTCCGGACTAGCGGCCCTTAGGGACACAGATACGCAGTATTTT.